This is a list of T cell receptor beta chains from one sample in a study of T-cell reconstitution after alpha-beta-depleted transplantation in children. TCRdb re-analysed the PCR reads in MiXCR, keeping a single row per CDR3 protein. The table includes hundreds of thousands of distinct CDR3 sequences, around 15% detected once. Sequencing was performed on PBMCs, mostly from graft donor cells, taken 360 days after TCRalphabeta/CD19-depleted stem cell transplant. The receptors were gathered from a boy in the first two years of life who had a stem cell transplant for Wiskott-Aldrich syndrome, so the T cells may come from the graft donor. Both conserved end residues are part of each CDR3. A D gene is named only where the DNA matches it firmly. For some rows the clone size is stated as once, few or many, or as a class when expanded; others skip it.

TRBD2,.,TRBJ2-1,TRBV4-3,TGCGCCAGCAGCCAAGATTTTTTTAACGGGAGGGGAGATGAGCAGTTCTTC,CASSQDFFNGRGDEQFF
.,few,TRBJ2-1,TRBV5-1,TGCGCCAGCAGCTTGATCCTTGGCAATGAGCAGTTCTTC,CASSLILGNEQFF
.,few,TRBJ2-5,TRBV4-1,TGCGCCAGCAGCCGAACCATGGGAGAGACCCAGTACTTC,CASSRTMGETQYF
.,.,TRBJ2-7,TRBV28,TGTGCCAGCAGTTTAACGGCAGGGGGGCCCTACGAGCAGTACTTC,CASSLTAGGPYEQYF
.,.,TRBJ2-5,TRBV6-2/TRBV6-3,TGTGCCAGCAGGCCCTTCAGGGTTTGGAATTATGAAGAGACCCAGTACTTC,CASRPFRVWNYEETQYF
TRBD1,few,TRBJ2-3,TRBV9,TGTGCCAGCAGCGTGAGGGACAGGGGAACCACAGATACGCAGTATTTT,CASSVRDRGTTDTQYF
.,few,TRBJ2-3,TRBV7-2,TGTGCCAGCAGCTTAAGTAGGGCGATAGATACGCAGTATTTT,CASSLSRAIDTQYF
TRBD2,few,TRBJ2-3,TRBV13,TGTGCCAGCAGCTTACAGCTAGCGGCATTCACAGATACGCAGTATTTT,CASSLQLAAFTDTQYF
.,few,TRBJ2-1,TRBV12-3/TRBV12-4,TGTGCCAGCAGTTTCCCCGGAGGGCCCCGGAACAATGAGCAGTTCTTC,CASSFPGGPRNNEQFF
TRBD2,few,TRBJ2-1,TRBV12-3/TRBV12-4,TGTGCCAGCAGCTCTGGTCCCTTCCGGGAGGAGTCCTACAATGAGCAGTTCTTC,CASSSGPFREESYNEQFF
.,.,TRBJ2-5,TRBV24-1,TGTGCCACCGGCGGACCGCTTCAAGAGACCCAGTACTTC,CATGGPLQETQYF
.,few,TRBJ1-2,TRBV5-1,TGCGCCAGCAGCTTGACGGATGCTGACTTTTATGGCTACACCTTC,CASSLTDADFYGYTF
.,.,TRBJ2-2,TRBV7-9,TGTGCCAGCAGCGTAGGGACTGTGAGGCGGGAGCTGTTTTTT,CASSVGTVRRELFF
.,few,TRBJ2-3,TRBV2,TGTGCCAGCAGACAACAGGGACCAGATACGCAGTATTTT,CASRQQGPDTQYF
.,many,TRBJ2-1,TRBV29-1,TGCAGCGTTGCCCCGGACTTCCACAATGAGCAGTTCTTC,CSVAPDFHNEQFF
.,few,TRBJ2-5,TRBV10-3,TGTGCCATCAGGGGGACCTCCCAAGAGACCCAGTACTTC,CAIRGTSQETQYF
TRBD2,.,TRBJ2-2,TRBV4-3,TGCGCCAGCAGCCAAAGGCCGGGACTAGCGGGAGTGAACACCGGGGAGCTGTTTTTT,CASSQRPGLAGVNTGELFF
.,few,TRBJ1-1,TRBV11-1,TGTGCCAGCAGCTTAGTGGTCTTCACAAATCAGGGTAGCACTGAAGCTTTCTTT,CASSLVVFTNQGSTEAFF
TRBD2,.,TRBJ2-1,TRBV12-3/TRBV12-4,TGTGCCAGCAGTTTAGGGCTAGCGGGAGACCATCAATACAATGAGCAGTTCTTC,CASSLGLAGDHQYNEQFF
TRBD2,many,TRBJ2-1,TRBV28,TGTGCCAGCAGTTTATTGTTAGCGGGGGAAACCTACAATGAGCAGTTCTTC,CASSLLLAGETYNEQFF
.,few,TRBJ1-4,TRBV12-3/TRBV12-4,TGTGCCAGCAGTTTCGCCCGCCAGGGAAAACTGTTTTTT,CASSFARQGKLFF
.,.,TRBJ2-7,TRBV7-2,TGTGCCAGCAGCTTAGCCCTGACATACGAGCAGTACTTC,CASSLALTYEQYF
.,few,TRBJ2-3,TRBV5-6,TGTGCCAGCAGCTTGATAGGGCTGAGCACAGATACGCAGTATTTT,CASSLIGLSTDTQYF
TRBD2,.,TRBJ2-5,TRBV4-2,TGTGCCAGCAGCCAAGATCCTACTAGCGGGAGGGTAGAGACCCAGTACTTC,CASSQDPTSGRVETQYF
.,.,TRBJ1-1,TRBV12-3/TRBV12-4,TGTGCCAGCAAGGGGTCGGGGAGCACTGAAGCTTTCTTT,CASKGSGSTEAFF
.,few,TRBJ2-7,TRBV12-3/TRBV12-4,TGTGCCAGCAGTTTAGCTGGGGGGCGCGATAGGAACGAGCAGTACTTC,CASSLAGGRDRNEQYF
.,few,TRBJ2-5,TRBV7-8,TGTGCCAGCAGCTTAAAAAGGACCTCAGGGAGGGAGACCCAGTACTTC,CASSLKRTSGRETQYF
.,.,TRBJ2-7,TRBV7-2,TGTGCCAGCAGCTTAGGCGGGTTAAGCTCCTACGAGCAGTACTTC,CASSLGGLSSYEQYF
.,.,TRBJ2-1,TRBV7-9,TGTGCCAGCAGCTTCAACAGGGCCTACAATGAGCAGTTCTTC,CASSFNRAYNEQFF
.,many,TRBJ2-3,TRBV5-1,TGCGCCAGCAGCTTTAACATCGGGGTTGCGCAGTATTTT,CASSFNIGVAQYF
.,few,TRBJ1-1,TRBV6-1,TGTGCCAGCAACTCGGCCGGGACGAGGGTCCATGAAGCTTTCTTT,CASNSAGTRVHEAFF
.,.,TRBJ2-2,TRBV7-9,TGTGCCAGCAGCTTAGCGATTGGCCTGAACACCGGGGAGCTGTTTTTT,CASSLAIGLNTGELFF